These 20 T cell receptor beta chains originate from one sample sequenced in a study of response to subunit inactivated influenza vaccine. MiXCR was run by TCRdb on the RT-PCR reads, yielding one entry per CDR3 protein. Here the sample spans about 480,000 distinct CDR3 sequences, roughly 27% being singletons. The source material was CD4+ T cells sorted from PBMCs, sampled approximately 5 days after vaccination. These receptors came from a man aged 50 to 60 who received an inactivated influenza vaccine.

The chain carries TRBV6-5 and TRBJ2-2; D gene ambiguous. V gave up 0 bases and J gave up 1 base, with 15 bases separating them. CDR1 and CDR2 from the germline V gene are MNHEY and SVGAGI. The CDR3 runs to 18 residues. The CDR3 protein is CASSYSVVDALNTGELFF. The CDR3 bases are TGTGCCAGCAGTTACTCAGTGGTAGATGCCCTGAACACCGGGGAGCTGTTTTTT.

V usage is TRBV6-5 and J usage is TRBJ1-5; D is ambiguous. Germline lookup yields CDR1 MNHEY and CDR2 SVGAGI. The length of the CDR3 is 13 residues. V shed 2 bases and J shed 6 bases, with 8 bases lying between them. The DNA of the CDR3 is TGTGCCAGCAGTTACACGGACGGTCAGCCCCAGCATTTT. This codes for CASSYTDGQPQHF.

This rearrangement joins TRBV5-1 to TRBJ1-5; D possibly corresponds to TRBD1 (5 bases). The V end lost 0 bases, the J end lost 7 bases, and 8 bases lay between the germline ends. The CDR3 loop spans 13 amino acids. Germline CDR1 SGHRS, CDR2 YFSETQ. For the CDR3, the DNA is TGCGCCAGCAGCTTGGTCAGGGTCCAGCCCCAGCATTTT. Protein: CASSLVRVQPQHF. The full variable domain, its missing parts supplied by reference TRBV5-1 and TRBJ1-5, is KAGVTQTPRYLIKTRGQQVTLSCSPISGHRSVSWYQQTPGQGLQFLFEYFSETQRNKGNFPGRFSGRQFSNSRSEMNVSTLELGDSALYLCASSLVRVQPQHFGDGTRLSIL.

The genes are TRBV5-1 and TRBJ1-4; possibly TRBD1 for D (6 bases). CDR1 and CDR2 (germline): SGHRS, YFSETQ. The CDR3 extends over 13 amino acids. Trimming took off 4 bases at V and 8 bases at J, with 12 bases between the two ends. CDR3 sequence reads: CASSKGDTEKLFF. The CDR3 DNA reads TGCGCCAGCAGCAAAGGGGACACCGAAAAACTGTTTTTT. Together with reference TRBV5-1 and TRBJ1-4, the CDR3 gives the full variable domain: KAGVTQTPRYLIKTRGQQVTLSCSPISGHRSVSWYQQTPGQGLQFLFEYFSETQRNKGNFPGRFSGRQFSNSRSEMNVSTLELGDSALYLCASSKGDTEKLFFGSGTQLSVL.

The V gene is TRBV4-1, the J gene TRBJ1-2; no reliable D call. Trimming stripped 1 base from V and 7 bases from J, with 16 bases between. Germline values: CDR1 MGHRA, CDR2 YSYEKL. The length of the CDR3 is 15 residues. CDR3 amino acids: CASSQVTVVLVGYTF. In DNA form, the CDR3 reads TGCGCCAGCAGCCAAGTCACGGTGGTATTGGTTGGCTACACCTTC.

The chain joins TRBV20-1 to TRBJ2-7, with 10 bases matching TRBD2. The germline V gene encodes CDR1 DFQATT and CDR2 SNEGSKA (reference sequence). This CDR3 region has 15 residues. V shed 3 bases, J shed 4 bases, and the junction held 9 bases outside the gene matches. The CDR3 spells CSASGSSGSGYEQYF. DNA for the CDR3: TGCAGTGCTAGTGGGTCTAGCGGGAGTGGGTACGAGCAGTACTTC.

This clonotype was seen a handful of times. V usage is TRBV28 and J usage is TRBJ1-2, with 7 bases lining up with TRBD1. The CDR3 spans 15 residues. Germline values: CDR1 MDHEN, CDR2 SYDVKM. The trim removed 5 bases at V and 3 bases at J, leaving 9 bases unmatched. The CDR3 DNA reads as TGTGCCAGCAGTCAGGGACAGCCCCGGTACTATGGCTACACCTTC. As protein: CASSQGQPRYYGYTF.

This clonotype was seen only a few times. CDR3 nucleotides: TGCAGTGCTCCCTGGACTAGCGGGAGGGGCGGTCGCTACAATGAGCAGTTCTTC. Translated, it gives CSAPWTSGRGGRYNEQFF. The chain couples TRBV20-1 to TRBJ2-1; 15 bases are a match to TRBD2. CDR1 and CDR2 (germline): DFQATT, SNEGSKA (reference sequence). The CDR3 is made up of 18 amino acids. V shed 5 bases and J 3 bases; nucleotides not matched to a gene: 11.

The chain is built from TRBV10-3 and TRBJ2-7; possible D gene TRBD1, 6 bases. Germline V CDR1 and CDR2: ENHRY, SYGVKD. V was pared by 6 bases and J by 6 bases, with 18 bases between. The CDR3 loop spans 14 amino acids. The DNA for the CDR3 is TGTGCCATCAGAGGCTCAGGGGAACGGGCCGAGCAGTACTTC. Translation: CAIRGSGERAEQYF.

This clonotype was detected only a few times. The chain has TRBV10-3 and TRBJ2-1; 7 bases match TRBD1. Looked up from germline, CDR1 is ENHRY and CDR2 is SYGVKD. The CDR3 is 16 residues long. The V and J ends lost 4 bases and 0 bases, in that order; junction bases with no gene match: 6. The CDR3 nucleotides read TGTGCCATCAGTGGACAGGGCTCTCACTCCTACAATGAGCAGTTCTTC. It translates to CAISGQGSHSYNEQFF.

The chain has TRBV9 and TRBJ2-3, with D perhaps TRBD2 (5 bases). Per germline, CDR1 SGDLS and CDR2 YYNGEE. Trimming removed 0 bases at V and 2 bases at J, with 13 bases between. The CDR3 is 16 residues long. CDR3 DNA: TGTGCCAGCAGCGTAGGGAATAGCGCCTACACAGATACGCAGTATTTT. Protein sequence: CASSVGNSAYTDTQYF.

The rearrangement uses TRBV28 and TRBJ2-5, with 9 nucleotides matching TRBD2. Germline CDR1 is MDHEN and CDR2 is SYDVKM. J gave up 0 bases and V 5 bases, and 4 bases lay outside the gene matches. This CDR3 comprises 15 residues. The CDR3 region is CASSGRTSDQETQYF. In DNA form, the CDR3 reads TGTGCCAGCAGTGGAAGGACTAGCGACCAAGAGACCCAGTACTTC. The complete variable domain, with remaining parts taken from reference TRBV28 and TRBJ2-5, reads DVKVTQSSRYLVKRTGEKVFLECVQDMDHENMFWYRQDPGLGLRLIYFSYDVKMKEKGDIPEGYSVSREKKERFSLILESASTNQTSMYLCASSGRTSDQETQYFGPGTRLLVL.

This clonotype was seen repeatedly, ten times or more. This chain joins TRBV6-2 or TRBV6-3 and TRBJ1-2; 7 bases are shared with TRBD1. This CDR3 has 18 residues. V trimming: 6 bases; J trimming: 1 base; junction bases outside the gene matches: 17. Germline V gene sequence: CDR1 MNHEY, CDR2 SVGEGT. CDR3 in DNA: TGTGCCAGCAGCCCTACCGTAGAGGGACAGCTGAGTAACTATGGCTACACCTTC. Translating gives CASSPTVEGQLSNYGYTF.

This rearrangement joins TRBV6-2 or TRBV6-3 to TRBJ1-2; 11 bases match TRBD1. Per the germline V gene, CDR1 is MNHEY and CDR2 is SVGEGT. V gave up 5 bases and J gave up 1 base; unmatched junction bases: 3. The CDR3 runs to 15 residues. CDR3 loop: CASSAGTGGNYGYTF. DNA of the CDR3: TGTGCCAGCAGTGCCGGGACAGGGGGTAACTATGGCTACACCTTC.

Worth noting for this clonotype: This may come from a read error, since a much larger clone is one base off. The V and J genes are TRBV12-3 or TRBV12-4 and TRBJ2-1, with 12 nucleotides matching TRBD2. The CDR3 is made up of 17 amino acids. The junction had 14 bases not matched to a gene; V was cut back by 11 bases and J by 3 bases. This CDR3 reads CAGTPALAGGYYNEQFF. CDR3 coding DNA: TGTGCCGGCACCCCGGCACTAGCGGGGGGCTACTACAATGAGCAGTTCTTC.

The chain uses TRBV6-5 and TRBJ2-1, with TRBD1 as a possible D gene (5 bases). V shed 0 bases and J shed 8 bases, with 14 bases lying between them. Germline loops: CDR1 MNHEY, CDR2 SVGAGI. The CDR3 is made up of 15 amino acids. The CDR3 nucleotides read TGTGCCAGCAGTTACTCCTACCTCGCCAGGGATGAGCAGTTCTTC. It translates to CASSYSYLARDEQFF.

This clonotype has just a few counts. The V gene is TRBV7-2, the J gene TRBJ1-1; 9 nucleotides agree with TRBD1. This CDR3 is built from 15 residues. The trim removed 2 bases at V and 8 bases at J, leaving 9 bases unmatched. Germline values: CDR1 SGHTA, CDR2 FQGNSA. Written as DNA, the CDR3 is TGTGCCAGCAGCTTATCCGCTGCCGGGACAGGGGAAGCTTTCTTT. As protein: CASSLSAAGTGEAFF. Full variable domain (rest looked up from reference TRBV7-2 and TRBJ1-1): GAGVSQSPSNKVTEKGKDVELRCDPISGHTALYWYRQSLGQGLEFLIYFQGNSAPDKSGLPSDRFSAERTGGSVSTLTIQRTQQEDSAVYLCASSLSAAGTGEAFFGQGTRLTVV.

This clonotype came up a few times. The genes are TRBV5-1 and TRBJ2-1, with 7 bases matching TRBD2. V trimming: 5 bases; J trimming: 0 bases; junction bases outside the gene matches: 5. This CDR3 spans 15 amino acids. Germline lookup yields CDR1 SGHRS and CDR2 YFSETQ. This chain's CDR3 is CASRRAGSSYNEQFF. The CDR3 nucleotides are TGCGCCAGCAGAAGAGCGGGAAGCTCCTACAATGAGCAGTTCTTC.

This clonotype occurred a few times. V gene TRBV20-1 combines with J gene TRBJ2-1; D call uncertain. CDR1 DFQATT and CDR2 SNEGSKA come from the germline V gene (reference sequence). The CDR3 is 13 amino acids. V gave up 2 bases and J gave up 5 bases, with 10 bases separating them. The CDR3 loop reads CSARPGRHNEQFF. The CDR3 DNA is TGCAGTGCTAGACCCGGACGGCACAATGAGCAGTTCTTC.

This clonotype has just a few counts. The chain combines TRBV7-2 with TRBJ2-5, with TRBD2 matching 13 bases. CDR1 is SGHTA and CDR2 is FQGNSA in the germline V gene. Germline trimming cut 5 bases from V and 4 bases from J; bases unmatched to any gene: 7. CDR3 length: 16 amino acids. CDR3 coding DNA: TGTGCCAGCAGCCCCCGACTAGCGGGAGGTGGAGAGACCCAGTACTTC. It specifies CASSPRLAGGGETQYF.